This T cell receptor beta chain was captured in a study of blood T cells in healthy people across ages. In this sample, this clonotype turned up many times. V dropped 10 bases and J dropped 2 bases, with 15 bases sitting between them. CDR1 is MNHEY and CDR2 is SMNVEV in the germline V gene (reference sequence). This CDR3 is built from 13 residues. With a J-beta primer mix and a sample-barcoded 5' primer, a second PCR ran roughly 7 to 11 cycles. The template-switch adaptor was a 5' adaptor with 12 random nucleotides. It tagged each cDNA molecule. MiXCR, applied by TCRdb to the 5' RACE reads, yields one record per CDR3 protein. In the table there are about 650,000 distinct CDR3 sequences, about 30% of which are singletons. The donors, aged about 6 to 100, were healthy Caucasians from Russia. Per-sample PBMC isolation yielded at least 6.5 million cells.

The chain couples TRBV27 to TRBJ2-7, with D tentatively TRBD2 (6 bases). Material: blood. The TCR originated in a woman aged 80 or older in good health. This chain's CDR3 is CATKRAAAYEQYF. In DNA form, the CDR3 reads TGTGCCACCAAGCGGGCGGCTGCCTACGAGCAGTACTTC.